These 32 T cell receptor beta chains were all obtained from the same sample, sequenced in a study of molecular identifiers for immune sequencing clone quantification. TCRdb re-derived calls from the PCR reads in MiXCR, one entry per CDR3 protein. Counted here are approximately 40,000 distinct CDR3 sequences, 24% occurring once; the ten biggest clones make up approximately 0.89%. The specimen was naive CD8+ T cells from blood, with Jurkat cell RNA spiked in. Subset defined: FACS-sorted CD8+CD4-CCR7+CD45RA+ naive T cells. The receptor source for this set is a human donor in good health. Some libraries in this study had Jurkat cell RNA spiked in.

This clonotype was seen at least ten times. The V gene is TRBV7-2, the J gene TRBJ2-1; TRBD2 matches 9 bases. Germline-derived CDR1 and CDR2 are SGHTA and FQGNSA. The CDR3 is 16 residues long. J was trimmed by 0 bases and V by 6 bases; bases with no gene match: 6. For the CDR3, the DNA is TGTGCCAGCAGTTCGAGCGGGAGGAGCTCCTACAATGAGCAGTTCTTC. Amino acid sequence: CASSSSGRSSYNEQFF.

This clonotype occurred many times. The rearrangement links TRBV5-1 to TRBJ1-5; a weak D match, TRBD1 (5 bases). The CDR3 spans 13 residues. V was clipped by 4 bases and J by 5 bases, with 10 bases between them. The V gene's germline CDR1 is SGHRS and CDR2 YFSETQ. The CDR3 protein is CASSHGTDQPQHF. The CDR3, as DNA: TGCGCCAGCAGCCACGGGACGGATCAGCCCCAGCATTTT. Looking up the rest from reference TRBV5-1 and TRBJ1-5 gives the full variable domain: KAGVTQTPRYLIKTRGQQVTLSCSPISGHRSVSWYQQTPGQGLQFLFEYFSETQRNKGNFPGRFSGRQFSNSRSEMNVSTLELGDSALYLCASSHGTDQPQHFGDGTRLSIL.

The chain employs TRBV24-1 and TRBJ2-1; D is unresolved. V shed 3 bases and J shed 6 bases, with 14 bases lying between them. The CDR3 totals 15 residues. Per the germline V gene, CDR1 is KGHDR and CDR2 is SFDVKD. The chain's CDR3 is CATSDPPESGNEQFF. The CDR3, as DNA: TGTGCCACCAGTGATCCCCCTGAGAGTGGCAATGAGCAGTTCTTC.

The count of this clonotype is one. A much larger clonotype is one base distant, so this may be a read error. This chain uses TRBV19 with TRBJ1-5; no firm D call. CDR3 length equals 16 residues. Trimming removed 7 bases from V and 8 bases from J, with 24 bases in between. Per the germline V gene, CDR1 is LNHDA and CDR2 is SQIVND (reference sequence). CDR3 bases: TGTGCCAGTACCCCCTGGTACAGCAGTCCGTTAGAGCCCCAGCATTTT. Its translation is CASTPWYSSPLEPQHF.

This clonotype occurred a few times. This chain connects TRBV6-2 or TRBV6-3 to TRBJ2-7, with D tentatively TRBD1 (7 bases). The CDR3 contains 13 residues. Germline V gene lookup returns CDR1 MNHEY and CDR2 SVGEGT. With 6 bases removed from V and 0 bases from J, the gap between germline ends came to 9 bases. CDR3 protein: CASRRDSSYEQYF. The CDR3 DNA reads as TGTGCCAGCAGGCGGGACAGCTCCTACGAGCAGTACTTC.

Turning to this clonotype: The germline gene is not matched at one end of the junction; a read error may be the cause. The rearrangement links TRBV4-3 to TRBJ2-7; D gene uncertain. Germline CDR1 and CDR2: LGHNA and YSLEER. The CDR3 loop spans 15 amino acids. CDR3 in DNA: TGCGCCGGCAGCCAAGACTCCAGGTCCACCTACGAGCAGTACTTC. It yields the protein CAGSQDSRSTYEQYF.

This clonotype was observed at least ten times. This chain uses TRBV3-1 with TRBJ2-2, with D uncertain. This CDR3 is built from 16 residues. V was shortened by 0 bases and J by 0 bases, with 8 bases between the two germline ends. Germline lookup yields CDR1 LGHDT and CDR2 YNNKEL (reference sequence). The CDR3 here is CASSQDPQPNTGELFF. The CDR3 nucleotides are TGTGCCAGCAGCCAAGATCCCCAGCCGAACACCGGGGAGCTGTTTTTT.

This clonotype was seen many times. The CDR3 nucleotides are TGTGCCAGCAGTCACGGGCCTGGGGGCAATCAGCCCCAGCATTTT. It specifies CASSHGPGGNQPQHF. The V and J genes are TRBV27 and TRBJ1-5; unclear D gene. Trimming took 5 bases from V and 2 from J, leaving 13 bases between them. From germline, CDR1 is MNHEY and CDR2 SMNVEV (reference sequence). CDR3 length equals 15 residues.

In regard to this clonotype: This may be a read error: a much more frequent sequence differs by one nucleotide. The rearrangement joins TRBV20-1 to TRBJ2-5; 8 bases fit TRBD2. CDR1 and CDR2 (germline): DFQATT, SNEGSKA (reference sequence). The CDR3 contains 15 residues. V lost 5 bases, J lost 3 bases, and 11 bases stayed unmatched. The CDR3 spells CSAPPSREGEETQYF. The DNA of the CDR3 is TGCAGTGCTCCTCCGTCTCGGGAGGGCGAAGAGACCCAGTACTTC.

This clonotype was counted at least ten times. The chain couples TRBV6-5 to TRBJ2-3; 7 bases match TRBD1. The J segment lost 2 bases and the V segment lost 6 bases, leaving 5 bases of the junction unmatched. CDR1 and CDR2 from the germline V gene are MNHEY and SVGAGI. The CDR3 spans 14 residues. The CDR3 DNA reads as TGTGCCAGCAGCTTCGGGACAGTCACAGATACGCAGTATTTT. It is translated as CASSFGTVTDTQYF.

In regard to this clonotype: Relative to the germline gene, one junction end is altered; a read error may explain this. The chain recombines TRBV9 with TRBJ2-3; a weak D match, TRBD2 (6 bases). The germline gives CDR1 SGDLS, CDR2 YYNGEE. The CDR3 has 17 residues. The CDR3 region is CAGSVESAGYATDTQYF. In DNA, the CDR3 is TGTGCCGGCAGCGTAGAATCGGCGGGGTATGCCACAGATACGCAGTATTTT.

To note about this clonotype: This may be a read error: a much more frequent sequence differs by one nucleotide. The chain recombines TRBV4-3 with TRBJ1-1; TRBD1 aligns across 8 bases. This CDR3 spans 18 amino acids. Germline loops: CDR1 LGHNA, CDR2 YSLEER. V was pared by 7 bases and J by 1 base, with 17 bases of the junction left unmatched. The CDR3 loop reads CASNQGGWPQGANTEAFF. The CDR3 region has the DNA TGCGCCAGCAACCAGGGAGGTTGGCCCCAGGGGGCGAACACTGAAGCTTTCTTT.

With respect to this clonotype: Just one base apart from a much larger clone, this may be a read error. V and J are TRBV7-9 and TRBJ2-2, with TRBD1 as a possible D gene (6 bases). The CDR3 runs 15 residues. The germline V gene encodes CDR1 SEHNR and CDR2 FQNEAQ (reference sequence). The CDR3 DNA is TGTGCCGGCAGCTTAGGGGGACCGAACACCGGGGAGCTGTTTTTT. As protein: CAGSLGGPNTGELFF.

There are many counts of this clonotype. V gene TRBV4-3 combines with J gene TRBJ2-3; 7 bases are shared with TRBD1. Germline CDR1 and CDR2: LGHNA and YSLEER. Trimming took 2 bases from V and 4 from J; bases not matched to a gene: 9. This CDR3 region has 16 residues. The CDR3 spells CASSQHLTGFADTQYF. The CDR3 DNA reads as TGCGCCAGCAGCCAACATTTGACAGGGTTTGCAGATACGCAGTATTTT.

Of note for this clonotype: One end of the junction does not line up with germline, which may come from a read error. The chain links TRBV6-5 to TRBJ2-2, with 7 bases aligning to TRBD2. This CDR3 is built from 19 residues. Germline assignment: CDR1 MNHEY and CDR2 SVGAGI. This CDR3 is CASSYSLILGSGHTGALFF. CDR3 DNA sequence: TGTGCCAGCAGTTACTCGCTCATTCTGGGTAGCGGGCACACCGGGGCGCTGTTTTTT.

Turning to this clonotype: Being one base from a much bigger clone, this may be a read error. This chain joins TRBV27 and TRBJ2-7; a weak D match, TRBD2 (6 bases). Per germline, CDR1 MNHEY and CDR2 SMNVEV (reference sequence). V lost 3 bases and J lost 7, with 16 bases in between. The length of the CDR3 is 14 residues. The CDR3 spells CASSFIGGDKEQYF. For the CDR3, the DNA is TGTGCCAGCAGTTTTATTGGCGGGGATAAAGAGCAGTACTTC.

A word on this clonotype: This could be a read error, since a much larger clone is one nucleotide away. This sequence joins TRBV5-8 and TRBJ2-1, with TRBD1 identical over 8 bases. Trimming took 4 bases from V and 7 from J; bases not matched to a gene: 10. CDR3 length equals 15 residues. The V gene's germline CDR1 is SGHTS and CDR2 YDEGEE. The CDR3 DNA follows: TGTGCCAGCAGCCCTAGGACAGGGAGACAGAATGAGCAGTTCTTC. As protein: CASSPRTGRQNEQFF.

Concerning this clonotype: The junction does not match germline at one end; this may be a read error. J is TRBJ2-7 and V is TRBV11-2; D remains unclear. This CDR3 is 12 amino acids long. Germline V gene sequence: CDR1 SGHAT, CDR2 FQNNGV. The CDR3 here is CASSSTGYEQYF. In DNA form, the CDR3 reads TGTGCCAGCAGCTCCACCGGCTACGAGCAATACTTC. Combining the CDR3 with reference TRBV11-2 and TRBJ2-7 gives the whole variable domain EAGVAQSPRYKIIEKRQSVAFWCNPISGHATLYWYQQILGQGPKLLIQFQNNGVVDDSQLPKDRFSAERLKGVDSTLKIQPAKLEDSAVYLCASSSTGYEQYFGPGTRLTVT.

Ten or more counts support this clonotype. The chain links TRBV20-1 to TRBJ2-2; 8 positions match TRBD2. J lost 4 bases, V lost 1 base, and 5 bases had no gene match. This CDR3 has 15 amino acids. The V gene's germline CDR1 is DFQATT and CDR2 SNEGSKA (reference sequence). CDR3 residues: CSARGSGMFTGELFF. The CDR3 coding sequence is TGCAGTGCTAGAGGTAGCGGGATGTTCACCGGGGAGCTGTTTTTT.

This chain links TRBV2 with TRBJ1-1; D call uncertain. The CDR3 covers 14 residues. The V gene's germline CDR1 is SNHLY and CDR2 FYNNEI. V lost 5 bases to trimming and J lost 7 bases, with 17 bases between them. CDR3 loop: CASSHRRVDFEAFF. The CDR3 region has the DNA TGTGCCAGCAGTCATCGGAGGGTTGACTTTGAAGCTTTCTTT.

This clonotype was detected many times. The chain links TRBV29-1 to TRBJ1-3, with TRBD1 as a possible D gene (6 bases). Trimming stripped 0 bases from V and 0 bases from J, with 18 bases between. The CDR3 spans 18 residues. From germline, CDR1 is SQVTM and CDR2 ANQGSEA. The CDR3 sequence: CSVEDLRNRASSGNTIYF. The CDR3 DNA reads as TGCAGCGTTGAAGATCTTCGGAACAGGGCGAGCTCTGGAAACACCATATATTTT.

Worth noting for this clonotype: This may be a read error: a much more frequent sequence differs by one nucleotide. This sequence joins TRBV7-2 and TRBJ2-3; D possibly corresponds to TRBD2 (6 bases). This CDR3 has 16 residues. CDR1 and CDR2 (germline): SGHTA, FQGNSA. The V end was cut by 4 bases, the J end by 8 bases, with 22 bases between. In DNA form, the CDR3 reads TGTGCCAGCAGCTCCTCCGCGAGCGGGTTGTTAGCTACGCAGTATTTT. As protein: CASSSSASGLLATQYF.

This chain connects TRBV4-3 to TRBJ2-7, with TRBD2 identical over 8 bases. CDR1 and CDR2 from the germline V gene are LGHNA and YSLEER. The ends lost 0 bases at V and 1 base at J; junction bases unmatched: 11. The CDR3 has 18 amino acids. In nucleotides, the CDR3 is TGCGCCAGCAGCCAAGACGTACTAGCGGCCGAGTTGTCCTACGAGCAGTACTTC. Residues: CASSQDVLAAELSYEQYF.

This clonotype was observed many times. The chain employs TRBV5-6 and TRBJ1-1; no firm D call. The length of the CDR3 is 15 residues. Germline CDR1 reads SGHDT; CDR2 reads YYEEEE. The ends were cut back, 0 bases at V and 0 bases at J, with 9 bases in the middle. The CDR3 sequence: CASSLVLGMNTEAFF. CDR3 DNA sequence: TGTGCCAGCAGCTTGGTTTTAGGGATGAACACTGAAGCTTTCTTT.

A few counts support this clonotype. The chain recombines TRBV27 with TRBJ2-1; 8 bases are shared with TRBD2. The length of the CDR3 is 13 residues. The V and J ends lost 8 bases and 3 bases, in that order; junction bases with no gene match: 3. CDR1 is MNHEY and CDR2 is SMNVEV in the germline V gene (reference sequence). CDR3: CASGLAGYNEQFF. The CDR3 DNA reads TGTGCCAGCGGGCTAGCGGGCTACAATGAGCAGTTCTTC.

The CDR3 DNA is TGCAGCGCCACCGGCGCGGGGGCACGCACTGAAGCTTTCTTT. Protein sequence: CSATGAGARTEAFF. V is TRBV29-1 and J is TRBJ1-1; perhaps TRBD1 as D (6 bases). Germline lookup yields CDR1 SQVTM and CDR2 ANQGSEA. The CDR3 has 14 amino acids. V lost 7 bases to trimming and J lost 4 bases, with 19 bases between them.

This clonotype turned up a few times. The chain joins TRBV20-1 to TRBJ2-2; maybe TRBD1 (5 bases). CDR1 DFQATT and CDR2 SNEGSKA come from the germline V gene (reference sequence). V was pared by 6 bases and J by 4 bases, with 15 bases between. The CDR3 runs to 14 residues. The DNA of the CDR3 is TGCAGTGCCCCTGGCAGGGCCAGCACCGGGGAGCTGTTTTTT. Translating gives CSAPGRASTGELFF.

This clonotype was recorded at least ten times. CDR3 sequence: CASSLNGEAFF. The DNA for the CDR3 is TGTGCCAGCAGCTTAAACGGTGAAGCTTTCTTT. The V gene is TRBV7-6, the J gene TRBJ1-1; D ambiguous. The V gene's germline CDR1 is SGHVS and CDR2 FNYEAQ. The CDR3 spans 11 residues. Trimming took 2 bases from V and 7 from J, leaving 5 bases between them.

This clonotype was detected only a few times. This chain joins TRBV19 and TRBJ2-1, with 12 bases identical to TRBD1. Germline CDR1 is LNHDA and CDR2 is SQIVND (reference sequence). V trimming: 3 bases; J trimming: 6 bases; junction bases outside the gene matches: 6. The CDR3 runs 16 residues. The DNA for the CDR3 is TGTGCCAGTAGTATCATTGGGACAGGGGGCCCCAATGAGCAGTTCTTC. Its protein product is CASSIIGTGGPNEQFF.

Details on this clonotype: This may stem from a read error, because a much larger clone lies one nucleotide away. The chain couples TRBV28 to TRBJ2-7, with D possibly matching TRBD1 (6 bases). Germline CDR1 and CDR2: MDHEN and SYDVKM. The CDR3 runs to 12 residues. For the CDR3, the DNA is TGTGCCAGTACAGGGTCCGGGTACGAGCAGTGCTTC. It encodes CASTGSGYEQCF.

This clonotype was seen ten or more times. The genes are TRBV28 and TRBJ1-1; D ambiguous. The length of the CDR3 is 16 residues. CDR1 is MDHEN and CDR2 is SYDVKM in the germline V gene. V was clipped by 6 bases and J by 4 bases, with 21 bases between them. This CDR3 is CASRPTETNPPTEAFF. The CDR3 DNA is TGTGCCAGCAGACCAACGGAGACCAACCCCCCCACTGAAGCTTTCTTT.

The table lists this clonotype with many counts. Sequence at one end of the junction differs from germline and may be a read error. The V gene is TRBV7-7, the J gene TRBJ2-5; D gene uncertain. The CDR3 has 13 amino acids. CDR1 is SSHAT and CDR2 is FNYEAQ in the germline V gene (reference sequence). The CDR3 loop is CASSSDVKETQYF. For the CDR3, the DNA is TGTGCTAGCAGCTCGGACGTGAAAGAGACCCAGTACTTC.